This T cell receptor beta chain was captured in a study of post-analysis software for immune sequencing data. Comments on this clonotype: What it binds is not known.

TCR beta libraries were prepared from cDNA with unique molecular identifiers. Some 500,000 cDNA molecules were obtained per 1 to 10 million input T cells. A single record per CDR3 protein comes from TCRdb applying MiXCR to the PCR reads. The sample includes about 770,000 distinct CDR3 sequences, around 46% of them seen just once. With 5 bases clipped from V and 3 bases from J, the junction kept 12 bases outside the gene matches. The CDR3 runs 17 residues. Germline V gives CDR1 SGHVS, CDR2 FNYEAQ. Study-wide points: F measure showed strong co-clustering of same-batch samples. When compared against controls, multiple sclerosis patients showed significantly lower normalized Chao1 diversity. About five TRBV segments, including TRBV5-6, TRBV5-1 and TRBV20-1, were more frequent in patients than controls.

V and J are TRBV7-6 and TRBJ1-1; 10 bases agree with TRBD1. This clonotype originated in a girl aged 5-17 years with multiple sclerosis. The sample taken for sequencing was blood. CDR3: CASSARLPGQGYTEAFF. The CDR3 nucleotides read TGTGCCAGCAGCGCGAGGCTTCCGGGACAGGGGTACACTGAAGCTTTCTTT.